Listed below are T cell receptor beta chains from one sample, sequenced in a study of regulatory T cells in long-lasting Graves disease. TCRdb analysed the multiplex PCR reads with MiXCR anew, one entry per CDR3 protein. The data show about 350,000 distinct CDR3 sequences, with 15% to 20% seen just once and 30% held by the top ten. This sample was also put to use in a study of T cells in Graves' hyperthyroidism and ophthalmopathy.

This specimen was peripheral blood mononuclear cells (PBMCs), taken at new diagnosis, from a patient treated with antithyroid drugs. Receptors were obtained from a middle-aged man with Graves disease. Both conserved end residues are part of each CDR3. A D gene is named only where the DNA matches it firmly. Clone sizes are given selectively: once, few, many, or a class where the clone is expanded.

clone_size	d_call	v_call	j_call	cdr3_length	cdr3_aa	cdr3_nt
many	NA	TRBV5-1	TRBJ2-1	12	CASSLTRHEQFF	TGCGCCAGCAGCTTGACCCGGCATGAGCAGTTCTTC
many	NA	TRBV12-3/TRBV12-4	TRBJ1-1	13	CASSLPPGVGAFF	TGTGCCAGCAGTTTACCCCCCGGGGTGGGAGCTTTCTTT
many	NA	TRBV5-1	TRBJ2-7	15	CASSLAGYVSYEQYF	TGCGCCAGCAGCTTGGCCGGGTATGTTTCCTACGAGCAGTACTTC
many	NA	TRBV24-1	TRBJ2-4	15	CATSDSQEAKNIQYF	TGTGCCACCAGTGATTCCCAGGAGGCCAAAAACATTCAGTACTTC
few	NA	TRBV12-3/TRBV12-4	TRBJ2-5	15	CASSARDLSKETQYF	TGTGCCAGCAGTGCCCGGGACCTCTCTAAAGAGACCCAGTACTTC
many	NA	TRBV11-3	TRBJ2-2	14	CASSFSQNTGELFF	TGTGCCAGCAGCTTTTCCCAGAACACCGGGGAGCTGTTTTTT
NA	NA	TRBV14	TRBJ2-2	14	CASSQGLKSGELFF	TGTGCCAGCAGCCAAGGACTTAAGTCCGGGGAGCTGTTTTTT
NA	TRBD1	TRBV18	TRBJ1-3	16	CASSPPAQGAENTIYF	TGTGCCAGCTCACCACCTGCACAGGGGGCTGAAAACACCATATATTTT
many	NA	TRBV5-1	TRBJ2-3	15	CASSSGLLVTDTQYF	TGCGCCAGCAGCTCAGGGCTTCTAGTCACAGATACGCAGTATTTT
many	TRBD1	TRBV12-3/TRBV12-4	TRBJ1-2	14	CASSPTGGRYGYTF	TGTGCCAGCAGCCCAACAGGGGGCCGGTATGGCTACACCTTC
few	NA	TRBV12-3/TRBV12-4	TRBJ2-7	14	CASTPRGSYYEQYF	TGTGCCAGCACTCCCCGGGGCTCGTACTACGAGCAGTACTTC
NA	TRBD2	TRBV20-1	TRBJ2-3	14	CSSNLAGGPDTQYF	TGCAGTTCCAACCTAGCGGGGGGGCCGGATACGCAGTATTTT
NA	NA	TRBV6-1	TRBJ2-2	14	CACGLLGDTGELFF	TGTGCCTGCGGTCTTCTCGGGGACACCGGGGAGCTGTTTTTT
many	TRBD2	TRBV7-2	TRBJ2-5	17	CASSSRLAGGPGETQYF	TGTGCCAGCAGCTCAAGACTAGCGGGGGGGCCGGGGGAGACCCAGTACTTC
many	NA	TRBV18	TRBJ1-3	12	CASSPSGNTIYF	TGTGCCAGCAGCCCCTCTGGAAACACCATATATTTT
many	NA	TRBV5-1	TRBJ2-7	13	CASSLVGFYEQYF	TGCGCCAGCAGCTTGGTAGGGTTCTACGAGCAGTACTTC
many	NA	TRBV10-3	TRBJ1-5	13	CAISESVNQPQHF	TGTGCCATCAGTGAGTCAGTGAATCAGCCCCAGCATTTT
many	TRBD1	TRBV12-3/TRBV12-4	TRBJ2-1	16	CASSLVGRGLYNEQFF	TGTGCCAGCAGTTTAGTGGGCAGGGGGCTTTACAATGAGCAGTTCTTC
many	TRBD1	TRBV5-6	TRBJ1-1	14	CASSGTGGNTEAFF	TGTGCCAGCAGCGGCACAGGGGGGAACACTGAAGCTTTCTTT
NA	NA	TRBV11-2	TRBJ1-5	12	CASSLDRGPQHF	TGTGCCAGCAGCTTAGATCGTGGGCCCCAGCATTTT
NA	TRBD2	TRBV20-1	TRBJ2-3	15	CSARALAGPGDTQYF	TGCAGTGCTAGAGCACTAGCGGGGCCAGGGGATACGCAGTATTTT
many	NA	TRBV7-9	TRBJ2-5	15	CASSSTLAPEETQYF	TGTGCCAGCAGCTCGACACTAGCACCTGAAGAGACCCAGTACTTC